The 3 T cell receptor beta chains presented below share a single source sample, sequenced in a study of regulatory T cells in long-lasting Graves disease (dated by TCRdb to the early 2020s). The library was generated by multiplex PCR. Sequencing used an Illumina HiSeq 4000. To build TCR beta libraries, CDR3 regions were amplified by Arm-PCR using iRepertoire HTBI primers. TCRdb reworked the public reads: Q25 trimming with fastp, MiXCR clone assembly, productive beta chains retained. Rows merge per CDR3 protein into single entries with the most common DNA and genes. Counted in this sample were about 660,000 distinct CDR3 sequences; about 32% of them appeared once. The top ten constitute 40% to 50% of the sample. According to the study, the label for this sample's time point signals: persistent/refractory GD, antithyroid drugs over 5 years with positive TRAb. For both TCR sequencing and RNA sequencing, RNA was extracted from PBMCs in TRIzol.

The sample in question was peripheral blood mononuclear cells (PBMCs), obtained when the disease was refractory, from a patient treated with antithyroid drugs. These receptors originate from a female donor with Graves disease.

The chain has TRBV12-3 or TRBV12-4 and TRBJ2-6; 7 bases fit TRBD1. The CDR3 sequence is 16 residues long. J was trimmed by 1 base and V by 5 bases; bases with no gene match: 5. Here the CDR3 DNA reads TGTGCCAGCAGTAGAGGGACAGTATCTGGGGCCAACGTCCTGACTTTC. This gives the protein CASSRGTVSGANVLTF.

The CDR3 sequence is CASSQEAKSSPLHF. As DNA, the CDR3 is TGTGCCAGCAGCCAAGAAGCGAAGTCATCACCCCTCCACTTT. The V and J genes are TRBV14 and TRBJ1-6; no definite D call. This CDR3 contains 14 residues. Between the trimmed V and J ends, which lost 0 bases and 10 bases, there was a span of 10 bases. Looked up from germline, CDR1 is SGHDN and CDR2 is FVKESK.

This clonotype was found a few times. V is TRBV4-1 and J is TRBJ2-5, with D possibly TRBD2 on 6 matching bases. The V gene's germline CDR1 is MGHRA and CDR2 YSYEKL. This CDR3 has 14 residues. The germline V and J ends were trimmed by 2 bases and 2 bases, with 9 bases remaining between them. Here the CDR3 reads CASSQFSGQETQYF. The CDR3 DNA reads TGCGCCAGCAGCCAATTTAGCGGACAAGAGACCCAGTACTTC.